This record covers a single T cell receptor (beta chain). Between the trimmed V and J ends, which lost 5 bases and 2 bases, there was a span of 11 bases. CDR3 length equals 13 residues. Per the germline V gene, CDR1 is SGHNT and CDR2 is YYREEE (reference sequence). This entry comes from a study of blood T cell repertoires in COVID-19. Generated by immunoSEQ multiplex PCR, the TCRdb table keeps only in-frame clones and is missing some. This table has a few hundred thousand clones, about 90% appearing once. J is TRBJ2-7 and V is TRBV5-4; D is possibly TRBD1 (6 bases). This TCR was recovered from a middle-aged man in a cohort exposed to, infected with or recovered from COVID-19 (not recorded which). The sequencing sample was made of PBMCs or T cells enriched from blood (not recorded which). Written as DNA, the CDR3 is TGTGCCAGCAGTGTGACAGGAGCCTACGAGCAGTACTTC. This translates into CASSVTGAYEQYF.